This T cell receptor (beta chain) emerged from a study of tumor-infiltrating lymphocytes in primary liver carcinoma. RNA and DNA were co-extracted from around 18-30 mg of unsorted bulk tissue. Every one of the tumor samples had a viable tumor cell content above 75%. TCR beta cDNA came from roughly 0.45 ug total RNA, primed with a constant-region primer. For TCR beta, libraries were produced by three nested multiplex PCR rounds using slightly modified ARM-PCR. The first two PCR rounds used TRBV1-TRBV30 forward primers with a C-beta reverse primer, roughly 11 cycles each. TCRdb ran MiXCR on the multiplex PCR reads and lists one entry per CDR3 protein. This sample has tens of thousands of distinct CDR3 sequences; 70% to 80% occur once, and the top ten carry about 26%. Findings and limits, study-wide: Only about 7.5-24% of top clones occurred in every one of the five tumor regions. Tumor top-250-clone fraction significantly exceeded that of blood (p = 0.039).

This clonotype was recorded at least ten times. Its specificity is not known. There are 12 residues in the CDR3. The V and J ends lost 3 bases and 4 bases respectively, with 7 bases between them. The germline CDR1 and CDR2 sequences are SGHRS and YFSETQ. The rearrangement links TRBV5-1 to TRBJ2-5; D gene unclear. This TCR was sampled from a man aged 40-49 years with primary liver carcinoma and hepatitis B virus infection. The material sequenced was liver tumor tissue from sampling region 2. Sample subset: tumor region T2, inferior pole. DNA of the CDR3: TGCGCCAGCAGCTCTATAGGAGAGACCCAGTACTTC. This sequence encodes CASSSIGETQYF.